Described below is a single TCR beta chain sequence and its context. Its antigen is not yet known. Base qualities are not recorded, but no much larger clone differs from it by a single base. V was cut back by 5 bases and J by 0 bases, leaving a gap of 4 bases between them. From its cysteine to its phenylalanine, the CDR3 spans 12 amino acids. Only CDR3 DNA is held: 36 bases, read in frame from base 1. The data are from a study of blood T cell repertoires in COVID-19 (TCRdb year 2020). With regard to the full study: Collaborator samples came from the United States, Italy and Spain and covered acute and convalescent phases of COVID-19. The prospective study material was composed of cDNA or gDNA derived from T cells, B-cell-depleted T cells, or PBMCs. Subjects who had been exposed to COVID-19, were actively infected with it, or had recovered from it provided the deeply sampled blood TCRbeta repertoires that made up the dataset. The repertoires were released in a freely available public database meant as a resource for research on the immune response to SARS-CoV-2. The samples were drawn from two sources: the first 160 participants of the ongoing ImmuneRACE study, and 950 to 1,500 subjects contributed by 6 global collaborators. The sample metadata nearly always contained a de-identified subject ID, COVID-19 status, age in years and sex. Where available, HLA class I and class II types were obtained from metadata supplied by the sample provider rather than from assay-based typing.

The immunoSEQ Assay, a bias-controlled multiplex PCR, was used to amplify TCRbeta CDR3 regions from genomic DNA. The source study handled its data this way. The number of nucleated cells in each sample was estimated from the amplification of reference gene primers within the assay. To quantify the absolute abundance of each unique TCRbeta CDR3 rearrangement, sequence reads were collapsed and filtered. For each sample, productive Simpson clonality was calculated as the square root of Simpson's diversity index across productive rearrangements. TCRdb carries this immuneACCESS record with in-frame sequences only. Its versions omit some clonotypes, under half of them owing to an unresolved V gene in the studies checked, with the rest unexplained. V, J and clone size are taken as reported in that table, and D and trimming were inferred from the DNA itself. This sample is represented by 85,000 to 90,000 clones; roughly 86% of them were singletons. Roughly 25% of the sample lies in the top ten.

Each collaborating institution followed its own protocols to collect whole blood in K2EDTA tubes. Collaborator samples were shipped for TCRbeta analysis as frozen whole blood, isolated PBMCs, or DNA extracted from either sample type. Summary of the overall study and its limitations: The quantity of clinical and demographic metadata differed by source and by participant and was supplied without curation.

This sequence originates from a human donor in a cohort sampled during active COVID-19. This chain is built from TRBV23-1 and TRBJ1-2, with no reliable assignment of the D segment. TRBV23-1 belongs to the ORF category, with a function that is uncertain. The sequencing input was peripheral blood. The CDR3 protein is CASSSTNYGYTF. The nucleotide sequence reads TGCGCCAGCAGTTCAACTAACTATGGCTACACCTTC.